The clone carrying this T cell receptor (beta chain) was picked up one time. This record comes from a study of blood T cell repertoires in COVID-19. Only in-frame clones appear in the TCRdb table, and some are missing; sequencing was by immunoSEQ multiplex PCR. This table has approximately 90,000 clones, 81% appearing once. V lost 4 bases, J lost 9 bases, and 8 bases stayed unmatched. The CDR3 runs to 15 residues. CDR1 LGHDT and CDR2 YNNKEL come from the germline V gene (reference sequence). The sequenced sample was peripheral blood. The clonotype originates from a man older than 75 with active or convalescent COVID-19. The rearrangement joins TRBV3-1 (or the pseudogene TRBV3-2) to TRBJ2-2; 10 bases are shared with TRBD2. The chain's CDR3 is CASSPRAGGRRELFF. CDR3 sequence (DNA): TGTGCCAGCAGCCCCAGAGCGGGGGGGCGCCGGGAGCTGTTTTTT.